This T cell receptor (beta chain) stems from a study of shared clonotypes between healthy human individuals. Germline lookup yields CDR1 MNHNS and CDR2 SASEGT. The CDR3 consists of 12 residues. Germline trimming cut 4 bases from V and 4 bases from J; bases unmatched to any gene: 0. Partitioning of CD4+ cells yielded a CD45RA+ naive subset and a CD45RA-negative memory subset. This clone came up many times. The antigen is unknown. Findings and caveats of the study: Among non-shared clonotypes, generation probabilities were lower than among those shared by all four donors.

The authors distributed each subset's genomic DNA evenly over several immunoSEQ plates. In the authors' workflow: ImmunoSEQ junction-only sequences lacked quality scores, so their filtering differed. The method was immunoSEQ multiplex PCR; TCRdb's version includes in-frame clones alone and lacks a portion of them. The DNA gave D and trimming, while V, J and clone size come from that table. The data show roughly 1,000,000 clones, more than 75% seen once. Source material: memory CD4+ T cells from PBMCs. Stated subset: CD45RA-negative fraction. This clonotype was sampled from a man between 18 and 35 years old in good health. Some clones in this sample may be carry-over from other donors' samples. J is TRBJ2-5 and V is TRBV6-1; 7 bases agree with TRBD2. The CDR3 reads CASSVAGETQYF. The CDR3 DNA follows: TGTGCCAGCAGTGTAGCGGGAGAGACCCAGTACTTC.